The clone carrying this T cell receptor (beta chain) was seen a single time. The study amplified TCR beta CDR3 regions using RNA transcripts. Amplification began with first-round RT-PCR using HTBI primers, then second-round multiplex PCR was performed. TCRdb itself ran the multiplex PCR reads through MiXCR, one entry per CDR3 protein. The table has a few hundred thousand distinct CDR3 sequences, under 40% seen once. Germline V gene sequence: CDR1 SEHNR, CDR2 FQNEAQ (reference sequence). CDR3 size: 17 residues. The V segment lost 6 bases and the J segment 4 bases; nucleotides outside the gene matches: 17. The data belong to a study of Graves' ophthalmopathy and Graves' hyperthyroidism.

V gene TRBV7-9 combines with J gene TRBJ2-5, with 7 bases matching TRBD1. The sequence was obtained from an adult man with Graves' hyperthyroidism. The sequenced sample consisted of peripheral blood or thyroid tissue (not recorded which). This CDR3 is CASSLYGPTGVLETQYF. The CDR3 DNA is TGTGCCAGCAGTTTATACGGACCCACAGGGGTCCTAGAGACCCAGTACTTC.